Given below is one T cell receptor beta chain in context. The data belong to a study of blood T cell repertoires in COVID-19. Study overall: Some COVID-19 samples were acute and others convalescent; all came from the United States, Italy and Spain. The cDNA or gDNA used as material had been derived from T cells, B-cell-depleted T cells, or PBMCs.

Original analysis: Quantification of nucleated cells was approximated via reference gene primer amplification. The assay was immunoSEQ multiplex PCR, and TCRdb's table has in-frame clones only and misses some. That table furnishes V, J and clone size, whereas the DNA furnished D and trimming. The data contain 180,000 or so clones, roughly 86% of them singletons. The CDR3 is made up of 12 amino acids. Germline assignment: CDR1 ENHRY and CDR2 SYGVKD. Trimming took 11 bases from V and 4 from J, leaving 11 bases between them. This receptor was identified in a woman older than 75 in a cohort sampled during active or convalescent COVID-19. The sequenced sample was peripheral blood. The chain recombines TRBV10-3 with TRBJ1-4; TRBD1 is a possible D gene (5 bases). CDR3 loop: CAAGGDNEKLFF. DNA of the CDR3: TGTGCCGCCGGGGGAGATAATGAAAAACTGTTTTTT.